The 30 T cell receptor beta chains given below trace back to one sample, sequenced in a study of cytomegalovirus exposure and HLA in healthy donors. PCR amplification relied on 60 Vbeta primers (plus 13 Jbeta primers). Sequencing used immunoSEQ multiplex PCR; TCRdb keeps in-frame clones, though not all of them. The sample has some 150,000 clones, approximately 80% seen once. Sequenced material: PBMCs. These receptors originate from a male donor in good health and CMV-seronegative.

This clone appeared once. Other DNA sequences in the sample encode the same CDR3. The CDR3 region is CASSLASGSPYNEQFF. CDR3 nucleotide sequence: TGTGCCAGCAGCTTAGCTAGCGGGAGTCCGTACAATGAGCAGTTCTTC. The J gene is TRBJ2-1, the V gene TRBV7-2; 9 nucleotides line up with TRBD2. Per germline, CDR1 SGHTA and CDR2 FQGNSA. The V gene end was trimmed by 0 bases and the J gene end by 4 bases; junction bases not matched to a gene: 4. This CDR3 region has 16 residues.

The V and J genes are TRBV7-6 and TRBJ1-3, with D perhaps matching TRBD1 (5 bases). V shed 3 bases and J shed 0 bases, with 9 bases lying between them. Germline V gives CDR1 SGHVS, CDR2 FNYEAQ. The CDR3 has 15 residues. The CDR3: CASSLEGISGNTIYF. For the CDR3, the DNA is TGTGCCAGCAGCTTGGAGGGGATCTCTGGAAACACCATATATTTT. The complete variable domain, with remaining parts taken from reference TRBV7-6 and TRBJ1-3, reads GAGVSQSPRYKVTKRGQDVALRCDPISGHVSLYWYRQALGQGPEFLTYFNYEAQQDKSGLPNDRFSAERPEGSISTLTIQRTEQRDSAMYRCASSLEGISGNTIYFGEGSWLTVV.

The chain employs TRBV11-2 and TRBJ2-5; 8 positions match TRBD2. Germline V gene lookup returns CDR1 SGHAT and CDR2 FQNNGV. The ends lost 0 bases at V and 5 bases at J; junction bases unmatched: 5. This CDR3 comprises 15 residues. CDR3 DNA sequence: TGTGCCAGCAGCTTAGACTGGACTAGCAGGGAGACCCAGTACTTC. Translation: CASSLDWTSRETQYF.

This clone has more than one count but fewer than ten. The chain uses TRBV11-2 and TRBJ2-3; 10 positions match TRBD2. This CDR3 is 15 amino acids long. Germline-derived CDR1 and CDR2 are SGHAT and FQNNGV. J was trimmed by 8 bases and V by 5 bases; bases with no gene match: 10. The CDR3 region has the DNA TGTGCCAGCAGCGGGGCTAGCGGGGGCTTTGGTACGCAGTATTTT. Translated: CASSGASGGFGTQYF.

The V gene is TRBV4-1, the J gene TRBJ2-7; a possible D gene is TRBD2 (6 bases). V was shortened by 1 base and J by 4 bases, with 20 bases between the two germline ends. The CDR3 contains 17 residues. Germline V lookup: CDR1 MGHRA, CDR2 YSYEKL. CDR3 protein: CASSQGYSGPRGYEQYF. The CDR3, as DNA: TGCGCCAGCAGCCAAGGGTATAGCGGTCCCCGGGGGTACGAGCAGTACTTC.

A word on this clone: A junction boundary mismatches the germline segment, possibly from a read error. The chain recombines TRBV2 with TRBJ1-1; 8 nucleotides match TRBD1. The CDR3 is made up of 13 amino acids. The germline V gene has CDR1 SNHLY and CDR2 FYNNEI. As DNA, the CDR3 is TGTGCCACGGACAGGGAGACGAACGCTGAAGCTTTCTTT. Its protein product is CATDRETNAEAFF.

This clone is a singleton in its sample. V and J are TRBV5-6 and TRBJ2-1; 11 bases match TRBD1. The CDR3 is made up of 14 amino acids. With V trimmed by 7 bases and J by 6 bases, 6 bases remained unmatched. In germline, CDR1 is SGHDT, CDR2 YYEEEE. Here the CDR3 DNA reads TGTGCCAGCGGATCCGGGACAGGGGGCAATGAGCAGTTCTTC. As protein: CASGSGTGGNEQFF.

J is TRBJ2-4 and V is TRBV5-6, with a tentative D call TRBD2 (5 bases). V was pared by 6 bases and J by 0 bases, with 10 bases between. This CDR3 is built from 14 residues. From germline, CDR1 is SGHDT and CDR2 YYEEEE. For the CDR3, the DNA is TGTGCCAGCACAGAAGGACTAGCCAAAAACATTCAGTACTTC. It codes for CASTEGLAKNIQYF.

V gene TRBV15 combines with J gene TRBJ2-7; 7 nucleotides agree with TRBD1. J gave up 6 bases and V 0 bases, and 5 bases lay outside the gene matches. CDR3 size: 14 residues. Germline V lookup: CDR1 LNHNV, CDR2 YYDKDF (reference sequence). In DNA, the CDR3 is TGTGCCACCAGCAGAGAGAGGGGGCTCAGCGAGCAGTACTTC. Translating gives CATSRERGLSEQYF.

J is TRBJ2-7 and V is TRBV11-2; D possibly corresponds to TRBD1 (5 bases). Germline V gene lookup returns CDR1 SGHAT and CDR2 FQNNGV. The germline V and J ends were trimmed by 0 bases and 2 bases, with 8 bases remaining between them. The CDR3 has 14 residues. In DNA form, the CDR3 reads TGTGCCAGCAGCTTAGACAGGGTCACCTACGAGCAGTACTTC. It specifies CASSLDRVTYEQYF.

In the case of this clone: The DNA is left out, because the CDR3 cannot be placed on it with certainty; the CDR3 is given as TCRdb lists it. The rearrangement links TRBV10-1 to TRBJ2-5; TRBD2, as called in the table, went unchecked against the DNA. The CDR3 has 15 amino acids, counting both end residues. Germline CDR1 reads WNHNN; CDR2 reads SYGVQD (reference sequence). This chain's CDR3 is CASSSSASGSYEQYF.

The chain recombines TRBV27 with TRBJ2-5; 9 bases map to TRBD1. The germline V gene encodes CDR1 MNHEY and CDR2 SMNVEV (reference sequence). This CDR3 comprises 15 residues. V lost 5 bases to trimming and J lost 5 bases; unmatched junction nucleotides: 9. CDR3 DNA sequence: TGTGCCAGCAGTCTCCGGGACAGGGTGGGGGAGACCCAGTACTTC. Translated, it gives CASSLRDRVGETQYF.

The chain carries TRBV14 and TRBJ2-5; D not certain. The J call is doubtful: the DNA matches TRBJ2-7 better. Looked up from germline, CDR1 is SGHDN and CDR2 is FVKESK. The CDR3 is 11 amino acids. CDR3 DNA: TGTGCCAGCAGCCGTAGTTACGAGCAGTACTTC. It translates to CASSRSYEQYF.

V and J are TRBV7-9 and TRBJ2-5; D is possibly TRBD2 (5 bases). CDR3 length: 14 residues. With 3 bases removed from V and 4 bases from J, the gap between germline ends came to 12 bases. Per the germline V gene, CDR1 is SEHNR and CDR2 is FQNEAQ (reference sequence). This CDR3 is CASSLSGLGETQYF. The CDR3 coding sequence is TGTGCCAGCAGCTTGTCAGGACTCGGAGAGACCCAGTACTTC.

The V gene is TRBV6-4, the J gene TRBJ1-4, with TRBD1 matching 7 bases. The V and J ends lost 6 bases and 5 bases, in that order; junction bases with no gene match: 15. Germline CDR1 MRHNA, CDR2 SNTAGT. This CDR3 spans 17 amino acids. CDR3 DNA: TGTGCCAGCAGGCTTGCAAAGCGACCAGGGGGGAATGAAAAACTGTTTTTT. Its protein product is CASRLAKRPGGNEKLFF.

The V call is TRBV7-6, the J call TRBJ2-7, with TRBD1 matching 12 bases. This CDR3 region has 15 residues. Germline trimming cut 5 bases from V and 12 bases from J; bases unmatched to any gene: 14. Per germline, CDR1 SGHVS and CDR2 FNYEAQ. The CDR3 DNA sequence: TGTGCCAGCAGCCCGGGGGGGACAGGGGGCAAGGGGGCGTACTTC. Translating gives CASSPGGTGGKGAYF.

This clone appeared once. The chain carries TRBV18 and TRBJ1-2; 10 bases map to TRBD1. Germline V CDR1 and CDR2: KGHSH, LQKENI. This CDR3 has 15 residues. The J segment lost 7 bases and the V segment lost 10 bases, leaving 15 bases of the junction unmatched. The CDR3 protein is CATQLGTGALGGYTF. CDR3 nucleotides: TGTGCCACTCAGTTGGGGACAGGGGCACTCGGTGGCTACACCTTC.

The chain combines TRBV15 with TRBJ1-6, with D uncertain. The CDR3 is made up of 17 amino acids. CDR1 is LNHNV and CDR2 is YYDKDF in the germline V gene (reference sequence). Trimming shortened V by 1 base and J by 0 bases, and 10 bases separated the two germline ends. This CDR3 reads CATSRGQASSYNSPLHF. The CDR3 region has the DNA TGTGCCACCAGCAGAGGGCAGGCCAGCTCCTATAATTCACCCCTCCACTTT.

The chain uses TRBV10-3 and TRBJ2-3, with D maybe TRBD2 (7 bases). The germline V gene encodes CDR1 ENHRY and CDR2 SYGVKD. Trimming left V 0 bases short and J 5 bases short, with 15 bases between. The length of the CDR3 is 16 residues. The DNA for the CDR3 is TGTGCCATCAGTGAGTCCGGTCGGGGGGCTAAAGATACGCAGTATTTT. Translated, it gives CAISESGRGAKDTQYF.

As to this clone: At one end, the junction sequence differs from germline, possibly due to a read error. The rearrangement links TRBV7-3 to TRBJ2-1, with D perhaps matching TRBD1 (6 bases). The CDR3 contains 14 residues. The germline V gene encodes CDR1 SGHTA and CDR2 FQGTGA. The CDR3 DNA sequence: TGTGCCGGCAGCTATCGACAGGACTACAATGAGCAGTTCTTC. Translating gives CAGSYRQDYNEQFF.

The rearrangement links TRBV4-1 to TRBJ2-3, with 7 nucleotides matching TRBD2. The trim removed 0 bases at V and 10 bases at J, leaving 13 bases unmatched. This CDR3 is 16 amino acids long. Germline CDR1 and CDR2: MGHRA and YSYEKL. In nucleotides, the CDR3 is TGCGCCAGCAGCCAAGATTGGGGGGGAGTCGTTCAGTCGCAGTATTTT. This sequence encodes CASSQDWGGVVQSQYF.

The rearrangement joins TRBV9 to TRBJ2-1; a possible D gene is TRBD2 (5 bases). The V end was cut by 4 bases, the J end by 10 bases, with 24 bases between. Germline V lookup: CDR1 SGDLS, CDR2 YYNGEE. CDR3 size: 16 residues. CDR3 amino acids: CASSPQPEVGSREQFF. As DNA, the CDR3 is TGTGCCAGCAGCCCCCAGCCGGAGGTGGGATCACGCGAGCAGTTCTTC. The variable domain in full, with the rest retrieved from reference TRBV9 and TRBJ2-1, is DSGVTQTPKHLITATGQRVTLRCSPRSGDLSVYWYQQSLDQGLQFLIQYYNGEERAKGNILERFSAQQFPDLHSELNLSSLELGDSALYFCASSPQPEVGSREQFFGPGTRLTVL.

The chain carries TRBV7-2 and TRBJ2-3, with no clear D. CDR3 length: 12 residues. V was clipped by 4 bases and J by 6 bases, with 8 bases between them. Per the germline V gene, CDR1 is SGHTA and CDR2 is FQGNSA. CDR3 in DNA: TGTGCCAGCAGCTCCGGTTGGGATACGCAGTATTTT. Translated, it gives CASSSGWDTQYF.

In this sample, this clone turned up once. The chain recombines TRBV18 with TRBJ2-7; D perhaps matches TRBD1 (6 bases). The length of the CDR3 is 15 residues. The germline V and J ends were trimmed by 3 bases and 0 bases, with 12 bases remaining between them. The germline V gene encodes CDR1 KGHSH and CDR2 LQKENI. The CDR3 nucleotides read TGTGCCAGCTCACCGGACCGGGACACCTCCTACGAGCAGTACTTC. Encoded protein: CASSPDRDTSYEQYF.

V is TRBV7-9 and J is TRBJ1-2; the D is unclear. From germline, CDR1 is SEHNR and CDR2 FQNEAQ (reference sequence). The V gene lost 6 bases and the J gene lost 1 base, with 12 bases spanning the gap. This CDR3 comprises 14 residues. CDR3 nucleotides: TGTGCCAGCAGGCCTGTCGAGGTTAACTATGGCTACACCTTC. Translating it yields CASRPVEVNYGYTF.

The chain joins TRBV4-1 to TRBJ1-2; TRBD1 aligns across 9 bases. In germline, CDR1 is MGHRA, CDR2 YSYEKL. CDR3 size: 16 residues. The junction had 11 bases not matched to a gene; V was cut back by 4 bases and J by 5 bases. This CDR3 reads CASSRDPGQGTYGYTF. DNA for the CDR3: TGCGCCAGCAGCCGCGATCCGGGACAGGGTACTTATGGCTACACCTTC.

The chain couples TRBV2 to TRBJ2-5, with 10 bases lining up with TRBD2. CDR1 SNHLY and CDR2 FYNNEI come from the germline V gene. This CDR3 region has 15 residues. The V and J ends lost 3 bases and 1 base, in that order; junction bases with no gene match: 2. CDR3 sequence (DNA): TGTGCCAGCAGTGAGCCTAGCGGGAGCCAAGAGACCCAGTACTTC. As protein: CASSEPSGSQETQYF.

This clone was seen once. The chain employs TRBV4-3 and TRBJ1-5; D is possibly TRBD1 (6 bases). Trimming stripped 3 bases from V and 3 bases from J, with 15 bases between. CDR1 LGHNA and CDR2 YSLEER come from the germline V gene. This CDR3 has 16 residues. Here the CDR3 reads CASSQTAQGFNQPQHF. The DNA for the CDR3 is TGCGCCAGCAGCCAGACCGCACAGGGATTCAATCAGCCCCAGCATTTT.

The gene calls are TRBV5-1 and TRBJ2-5; D is unclear. With 1 base removed from V and 3 bases from J, the gap between germline ends came to 7 bases. The CDR3 extends over 13 amino acids. CDR1 is SGHRS and CDR2 is YFSETQ in the germline V gene. The CDR3 protein is CASSLSTKETQYF. CDR3 sequence (DNA): TGCGCCAGCAGCTTGTCGACAAAAGAGACCCAGTACTTC.

The chain has TRBV5-1 and TRBJ1-2, with D possibly TRBD1 on 6 matching bases. The germline V gene has CDR1 SGHRS and CDR2 YFSETQ. Trimming removed 4 bases from V and 4 bases from J, with 17 bases in between. This CDR3 comprises 15 residues. The CDR3 DNA reads TGCGCCAGCAGCCTCCGTCAGGGGCGCCCCTATGGCTACACCTTC. Its translation: CASSLRQGRPYGYTF.